The 20 T cell receptor beta chains presented below share a single source sample, sequenced in a study of T cells in Graves' hyperthyroidism and ophthalmopathy. RNA transcripts yielded amplified TCR beta CDR3 regions. HTBI primers drove first-round RT-PCR of the TCR CDR3. TCRdb processed the multiplex PCR reads anew with MiXCR; each CDR3 protein has one entry. Found here are approximately 690,000 distinct CDR3 sequences, 20% of them singletons; the top ten hold about 34%. The sequenced sample consisted of blood. The receptor set was obtained from a man in his thirties or forties with Graves' ophthalmopathy.

The chain employs TRBV12-3 or TRBV12-4 and TRBJ2-7; TRBD2 matches at 7 bases. Germline trimming cut 7 bases from V and 0 bases from J; bases unmatched to any gene: 12. The length of the CDR3 is 16 residues. CDR3 loop: CASTESGGKSSYEQYF. The CDR3 bases are TGTGCCAGCACCGAATCGGGGGGTAAGAGCTCCTACGAGCAGTACTTC.

The rearrangement joins TRBV13 to TRBJ2-7, with unresolved D. V lost 0 bases and J 3 bases, leaving 6 bases between the germline ends. This CDR3 contains 13 residues. Germline-derived CDR1 and CDR2 are PRHDT and FYEKMQ (reference sequence). The CDR3: CASSLGRIYEQYF. DNA of the CDR3: TGTGCCAGCAGCTTAGGTCGGATCTACGAGCAGTACTTC. Filled out from reference TRBV13 and TRBJ2-7, the complete variable domain reads AAGVIQSPRHLIKEKRETATLKCYPIPRHDTVYWYQQGPGQDPQFLISFYEKMQSDKGSIPDRFSAQQFSDYHSELNMSSLELGDSALYFCASSLGRIYEQYFGPGTRLTVT.

This clonotype was found many times. The chain couples TRBV20-1 to TRBJ2-3, with 15 positions matching TRBD2. CDR1 DFQATT and CDR2 SNEGSKA come from the germline V gene (reference sequence). Trimming took 5 bases from V and 1 from J; bases not matched to a gene: 4. The CDR3 runs to 16 residues. CDR3 coding DNA: TGCAGTGCTCCGCGGACTAGCGGGAGGGGCACAGATACGCAGTATTTT. The encoded protein is CSAPRTSGRGTDTQYF.

CDR3 sequence (DNA): TGTGCCAGCAGCTTAGCGTCCAGGTTCCCTGGTGGCTACACCTTC. It encodes CASSLASRFPGGYTF. The chain is built from TRBV7-8 and TRBJ1-2; no firm D call. There are 15 residues in the CDR3. Germline loops: CDR1 SGHVS, CDR2 FQNEAQ. V was trimmed by 0 bases and J by 7 bases, leaving 15 bases between them.

CDR3 in amino acids: CAEGGYQPQHF. In nucleotides, the CDR3 is TGTGCCGAGGGGGGATATCAGCCCCAGCATTTT. V and J are TRBV27 and TRBJ1-5; D may be TRBD1 (6 bases). The V and J ends lost 11 bases and 5 bases respectively, with 10 bases between them. Germline V gene sequence: CDR1 MNHEY, CDR2 SMNVEV (reference sequence). This CDR3 has 11 amino acids.

This clonotype has more than one count but fewer than ten. The V call is TRBV9, the J call TRBJ2-2, with TRBD2 as a possible D gene (6 bases). The V end lost 8 bases, the J end lost 3 bases, and 17 bases lay between the germline ends. This CDR3 has 15 amino acids. The germline V gene has CDR1 SGDLS and CDR2 YYNGEE. CDR3: CARERREWHTGELFF. The CDR3 DNA reads as TGTGCCAGAGAGAGACGGGAGTGGCACACCGGGGAGCTGTTTTTT.

This clonotype was recorded a few times. The chain has TRBV7-8 and TRBJ1-4; no firm D call. CDR3 size: 15 residues. Trimming cost V 5 bases and J 5 bases, with 15 bases left between them. Germline V gene data show CDR1 as SGHVS and CDR2 as FQNEAQ. In DNA, the CDR3 is TGTGCCAGCAGCCTAGGGTTGGGAGTCAATGAAAAACTGTTTTTT. This encodes CASSLGLGVNEKLFF.

The table lists this clonotype with many counts. The chain recombines TRBV27 with TRBJ2-1, with unresolved D. V was trimmed by 6 bases and J by 7 bases, leaving 7 bases between them. CDR3 length: 11 residues. Germline CDR1 MNHEY, CDR2 SMNVEV (reference sequence). The DNA for the CDR3 is TGTGCCAGCAGGCGCGGTAATGAGCAGTTCTTC. It is translated as CASRRGNEQFF.

This clonotype turned up a few times. V is TRBV12-3 or TRBV12-4 and J is TRBJ2-5; D may be TRBD2 (5 bases). The V end was cut by 4 bases, the J end by 5 bases, with 11 bases between. The CDR3 contains 13 residues. The CDR3 region has the DNA TGTGCCAGCAGTTCCGGGGTGCGGGAGACCCAGTACTTC. Protein sequence: CASSSGVRETQYF.

The chain is built from TRBV7-9 and TRBJ2-3; TRBD2 is a possible D gene (5 bases). This CDR3 is built from 15 residues. The V and J ends lost 2 bases and 1 base respectively, with 10 bases between them. The germline CDR1 and CDR2 sequences are SEHNR and FQNEAQ (reference sequence). CDR3 in DNA: TGTGCCAGCAGCTTACCGGGATCGGGCACAGATACGCAGTATTTT. It codes for CASSLPGSGTDTQYF. Complete variable domain (other parts from reference TRBV7-9 and TRBJ2-3): DTGVSQNPRHKITKRGQNVTFRCDPISEHNRLYWYRQTLGQGPEFLTYFQNEAQLEKSRLLSDRFSAERPKGSFSTLEIQRTEQGDSAMYLCASSLPGSGTDTQYFGPGTRLTVL.

This clonotype was detected a few times. V and J are TRBV5-1 and TRBJ2-2; D perhaps matches TRBD2 (5 bases). The CDR3 extends over 15 amino acids. CDR1 is SGHRS, CDR2 YFSETQ, per germline. The V and J ends lost 4 bases and 4 bases respectively, with 14 bases between them. CDR3 protein: CASSKPDEGTGELFF. CDR3 in DNA: TGCGCCAGCAGCAAGCCCGACGAGGGCACCGGGGAGCTGTTTTTT.

This clonotype was recorded many times. The chain joins TRBV20-1 to TRBJ2-1; 11 bases map to TRBD2. V lost 6 bases to trimming and J lost 0 bases; unmatched junction nucleotides: 4. Looked up from germline, CDR1 is DFQATT and CDR2 is SNEGSKA (reference sequence). The CDR3 has 15 amino acids. The CDR3 bases are TGCAGTGCCGGGACTAGCGGTAGCTCCTACAATGAGCAGTTCTTC. This codes for CSAGTSGSSYNEQFF.

The V call is TRBV6-2 or TRBV6-3, the J call TRBJ2-1; the match to TRBD2 covers 13 bases. The CDR3 consists of 20 residues. With 4 bases clipped from V and 4 bases from J, the junction kept 16 bases outside the gene matches. In germline, CDR1 is MNHEY, CDR2 SVGEGT. The CDR3, as DNA: TGTGCCAGCAGTTGGTATCCCACTAGCGGGAGGGATAGCGTATACAATGAGCAGTTCTTC. The encoded protein is CASSWYPTSGRDSVYNEQFF.

About this clonotype: A much larger clone differs from this one at a single base, so this may be a read error. This rearrangement joins TRBV12-3 or TRBV12-4 to TRBJ2-7, with 13 bases matching TRBD2. Losses at the gene ends were 6 bases for V and 2 bases for J; bases not matched to a gene: 4. The CDR3 totals 15 residues. This chain's CDR3 is CASRGLAGIPYEQYF. For the CDR3, the DNA is TGTGCCAGCAGGGGACTAGCGGGAATCCCCTACGAGCAGTACTTC.

CDR3 in amino acids: CASSLMLGGSTDTQYF. The CDR3 DNA reads TGTGCCAGCAGCTTGATGCTAGGCGGGAGTACAGATACGCAGTATTTT. The V gene is TRBV7-6, the J gene TRBJ2-3, with 7 bases aligning to TRBD2. Germline CDR1 and CDR2: SGHVS and FNYEAQ. This CDR3 is 16 amino acids long. V was pared by 3 bases and J by 3 bases, with 9 bases of the junction left unmatched.

This clonotype was seen many times. The chain links TRBV9 to TRBJ2-2, with 7 bases that match TRBD1. CDR1 and CDR2 (germline): SGDLS, YYNGEE. The CDR3 extends over 16 amino acids. The J segment lost 1 base and the V segment lost 3 bases, leaving 6 bases of the junction unmatched. The CDR3 reads CASSGRTGLNTGELFF. The DNA of the CDR3 is TGTGCCAGCAGCGGGCGGACAGGCCTGAACACCGGGGAGCTGTTTTTT.

The J gene is TRBJ1-4, the V gene TRBV29-1; 7 bases align to TRBD1. The CDR3 is made up of 15 amino acids. CDR1 and CDR2 from the germline V gene are SQVTM and ANQGSEA. Trimming removed 0 bases from V and 8 bases from J; junction bases left unmatched: 9. This chain's CDR3 is CSVEDPRTGAEKLFF. The DNA of the CDR3 is TGCAGCGTTGAAGACCCCCGGACAGGAGCGGAAAAACTGTTTTTT.

The CDR3 protein is CATSRDLNPQGAGETQYF. The CDR3 region has the DNA TGTGCCACCAGCAGAGATTTGAACCCACAGGGGGCTGGAGAGACCCAGTACTTC. The chain has TRBV15 and TRBJ2-5; 9 bases agree with TRBD1. The J segment lost 4 bases and the V segment lost 0 bases, leaving 12 bases of the junction unmatched. The CDR3 is made up of 18 amino acids. Germline V gene lookup returns CDR1 LNHNV and CDR2 YYDKDF (reference sequence).

This clonotype appeared many times. The chain couples TRBV24-1 to TRBJ2-1; 8 nucleotides align to TRBD2. V dropped 4 bases and J dropped 2; count of bases not matched to a gene: 6. Germline-derived CDR1 and CDR2 are KGHDR and SFDVKD. The CDR3 has 16 amino acids. This CDR3 is CATSDPRGGTYNEQFF. The CDR3 DNA is TGTGCCACCAGTGACCCCCGGGGGGGCACCTACAATGAGCAGTTCTTC.

This chain uses TRBV12-3 or TRBV12-4 with TRBJ2-1; a weak D match, TRBD2 (6 bases). Trimming took 3 bases from V and 6 from J, leaving 9 bases between them. There are 13 residues in the CDR3. CDR3 in amino acids: CASSFGSGNEQFF. CDR3 nucleotide sequence: TGTGCCAGCAGTTTCGGGAGTGGCAATGAGCAGTTCTTC.